The 10 T cell receptor beta chains given below trace back to one sample, sequenced in a study of Ad26.COV2.S vaccination and SARS-CoV-2 variants. The treatment was: 19 received Ad26.COV2.S at low or high dose, single or two shots; several received placebo; per-sample allocation not given. Samples came from day 63 after the first vaccine or placebo injection. The data were produced by immunoSEQ multiplex PCR, yet TCRdb's version contains in-frame clones alone and is incomplete. The table lists fewer than 500,000 clones, over 75% of them singletons, with over 9% in the top ten. The sequencing here drew on peripheral blood, taken in a trial of Ad26.COV2.S vaccine versus placebo. The receptors shown here come from a person between 18 and 65 years old who received the Ad26.COV2.S COVID-19 vaccine or a placebo.

The J gene is TRBJ2-1, the V gene TRBV5-6, with D unclear. V was clipped by 0 bases and J by 10 bases, with 11 bases between them. The CDR3 is made up of 13 amino acids. The V gene's germline CDR1 is SGHDT and CDR2 YYEEEE. CDR3 region: CASSLGVTGEQFF. The CDR3, as DNA: TGTGCCAGCAGCTTGGGAGTGACGGGCGAGCAGTTCTTC.

This clone was seen a single time. The rearrangement joins TRBV30 to TRBJ2-3, with D perhaps matching TRBD1 (6 bases). Trimming stripped 3 bases from V and 2 bases from J, with 12 bases between. CDR3 length: 14 residues. Germline lookup yields CDR1 GTSNPN and CDR2 SVGIG (reference sequence). This chain's CDR3 is CAWRKDSITDTQYF. The CDR3 DNA reads TGTGCCTGGAGGAAGGACAGTATCACAGATACGCAGTATTTT.

The CDR3 coding sequence is TGTGCCAGCAGTTACTCGCGGAACTACGAGCAGTACTTC. Translated: CASSYSRNYEQYF. The genes are TRBV6-5 and TRBJ2-7; D gene ambiguous. The CDR3 consists of 13 residues. The ends were cut back, 0 bases at V and 3 bases at J, with 6 bases in the middle. Germline assignment: CDR1 MNHEY and CDR2 SVGAGI.

V and J are TRBV12-3 or TRBV12-4 and TRBJ2-7; possible D gene TRBD2, 5 bases. CDR3 length: 12 residues. With 4 bases removed from V and 3 bases from J, the gap between germline ends came to 7 bases. CDR3 residues: CASSSRGYEQYF. CDR3 DNA: TGTGCCAGCAGTTCCCGGGGCTACGAGCAGTACTTC.

The chain has TRBV2 and TRBJ2-7, with TRBD1 identical over 11 bases. This CDR3 comprises 14 residues. The V gene end was trimmed by 4 bases and the J gene end by 4 bases; junction bases not matched to a gene: 3. Germline values: CDR1 SNHLY, CDR2 FYNNEI. DNA for the CDR3: TGTGCCAGCAGTGTGGGACAGGGGGTTTACGAGCAGTACTTC. This codes for CASSVGQGVYEQYF. Drawing the rest from reference TRBV2 and TRBJ2-7, the complete variable domain is EPEVTQTPSHQVTQMGQEVILRCVPISNHLYFYWYRQILGQKVEFLVSFYNNEISEKSEIFDDQFSVERPDGSNFTLKIRSTKLEDSAMYFCASSVGQGVYEQYFGPGTRLTVT.

This chain connects TRBV3-1 (or the pseudogene TRBV3-2) to TRBJ2-2; D is possibly TRBD2 (5 bases). CDR3 length equals 16 residues. Germline CDR1 reads LGHDT; CDR2 reads YNNKEL (reference sequence). Trimming took off 0 bases at V and 1 base at J, with 9 bases between the two ends. The CDR3: CASSQDPAGNTGELFF. CDR3 nucleotide sequence: TGTGCCAGCAGCCAAGATCCGGCGGGGAACACCGGGGAGCTGTTTTTT.

This sequence joins TRBV18 and TRBJ1-1; D remains ambiguous. The CDR3 runs 12 residues. V was shortened by 4 bases and J by 5 bases, with 8 bases between the two germline ends. Germline V lookup: CDR1 KGHSH, CDR2 LQKENI. The CDR3 loop reads CASSLRLTEAFF. CDR3 nucleotides: TGTGCCAGCTCACTCAGGTTAACTGAAGCTTTCTTT.

This clone has more than one count but fewer than ten. This chain links TRBV7-9 with TRBJ2-7; 9 bases fit TRBD1. Germline V gives CDR1 SEHNR, CDR2 FQNEAQ (reference sequence). The CDR3 totals 15 residues. Trimming cost V 3 bases and J 4 bases; bases outside gene matches: 7. In nucleotides, the CDR3 is TGTGCCAGCAGCTTTGGCGACAGGGGGGATTACGAGCAGTACTTC. Amino acids: CASSFGDRGDYEQYF.

The chain is built from TRBV5-1 and TRBJ2-3; 8 bases map to TRBD2. V trimming: 0 bases; J trimming: 2 bases; junction bases outside the gene matches: 5. CDR1 is SGHRS, CDR2 YFSETQ, per germline. The CDR3 covers 16 residues. CDR3 DNA sequence: TGCGCCAGCAGCTTGGATACTAGCGGTTACACAGATACGCAGTATTTT. Translated: CASSLDTSGYTDTQYF.

This clone was recorded once. This chain uses TRBV7-2 with TRBJ2-5; 8 nucleotides align to TRBD1. Germline lookup yields CDR1 SGHTA and CDR2 FQGNSA. The J segment lost 5 bases and the V segment lost 4 bases, leaving 3 bases of the junction unmatched. The CDR3 is 13 amino acids. CDR3 in DNA: TGTGCCAGCAGCTGGACAGGGTTGGAGACCCAGTACTTC. Translating it yields CASSWTGLETQYF.